Following are 24 T cell receptor beta chains from one sample sequenced in a study of blood T cell repertoires in COVID-19. Repertoires were generated with immunoSEQ multiplex PCR, while TCRdb's copy carries only in-frame clones and drops some. This repertoire shows about 270,000 clones, approximately 91% found once; its top ten account for 2% to 2.5%. The sample was PBMCs or T cells enriched from blood (not recorded which). The receptors shown here come from a middle-aged woman with acute COVID-19.

The CDR3 bases are TGTGCCATCAGTCGAGGGGGGGACGAGCAGTACTTC. Protein sequence: CAISRGGDEQYF. The V call is TRBV10-3, the J call TRBJ2-7, with D perhaps matching TRBD2 (7 bases). Germline V gives CDR1 ENHRY, CDR2 SYGVKD. The CDR3 sequence is 12 residues long. Trimming left V 5 bases short and J 5 bases short, with 10 bases between.

The rearrangement uses TRBV20-1 and TRBJ2-5; possibly TRBD1 for D (5 bases). V was clipped by 7 bases and J by 4 bases, with 10 bases between them. The CDR3 extends over 11 amino acids. From germline, CDR1 is DFQATT and CDR2 SNEGSKA (reference sequence). As DNA, the CDR3 is TGCAGTGGGGGCGCCTTAGAGACCCAGTACTTC. It encodes CSGGALETQYF.

This clone was picked up a small number of times. This chain joins TRBV7-2 and TRBJ1-1, with D tentatively TRBD1 (5 bases). The CDR3 runs 14 residues. V gave up 5 bases and J gave up 0 bases, with 10 bases separating them. Germline V gene data show CDR1 as SGHTA and CDR2 as FQGNSA. The chain's CDR3 is CASSPGHLNTEAFF. The CDR3, as DNA: TGTGCCAGCAGCCCCGGACACCTGAACACTGAAGCTTTCTTT.

The chain is built from TRBV6-5 and TRBJ2-1, with no clear D. The germline CDR1 and CDR2 sequences are MNHEY and SVGAGI. The ends were cut back, 7 bases at V and 3 bases at J, with 4 bases in the middle. This CDR3 region has 11 residues. This CDR3 is CASTLYNEQFF. Written as DNA, the CDR3 is TGTGCCAGCACCCTCTACAATGAGCAGTTCTTC.

The chain links TRBV5-1 to TRBJ1-1; 10 nucleotides match TRBD1. The V gene's germline CDR1 is SGHRS and CDR2 YFSETQ. V shed 4 bases, J shed 4 bases, and the junction held 4 bases outside the gene matches. CDR3 length: 14 residues. CDR3 DNA: TGCGCCAGCAGCCCCAGGACAGGGGGCACTGAAGCTTTCTTT. Amino acids: CASSPRTGGTEAFF.

The V and J genes are TRBV28 and TRBJ1-1, with no clear D. The germline CDR1 and CDR2 sequences are MDHEN and SYDVKM. Trimming cost V 5 bases and J 7 bases, with 8 bases left between them. The CDR3 totals 11 residues. CDR3 residues: CASSPQFEAFF. The CDR3 DNA sequence: TGTGCCAGCAGTCCTCAGTTTGAAGCTTTCTTT. The full variable domain, rest sourced from reference TRBV28 and TRBJ1-1, is DVKVTQSSRYLVKRTGEKVFLECVQDMDHENMFWYRQDPGLGLRLIYFSYDVKMKEKGDIPEGYSVSREKKERFSLILESASTNQTSMYLCASSPQFEAFFGQGTRLTVV.

This clone appeared a single time. The V and J genes are TRBV2 and TRBJ1-1; unclear D gene. Trimming removed 5 bases at V and 3 bases at J, with 10 bases between. Germline CDR1 SNHLY, CDR2 FYNNEI. This CDR3 region has 13 residues. CDR3 sequence (DNA): TGTGCCAGCAGTCCCGAGTCGGACACTGAAGCTTTCTTT. The encoded protein is CASSPESDTEAFF.

CDR3 nucleotides: TGTGCCAGCAGCTTGGGGGGCGGATTACTGAACACTGAAGCTTTCTTT. It yields the protein CASSLGGGLLNTEAFF. J is TRBJ1-1 and V is TRBV5-6; possibly TRBD1 for D (5 bases). This CDR3 contains 16 residues. Per the germline V gene, CDR1 is SGHDT and CDR2 is YYEEEE. Trimming removed 0 bases from V and 0 bases from J, with 12 bases in between. Full variable domain (remainder filled in from reference TRBV5-6 and TRBJ1-1): DAGVTQSPTHLIKTRGQQVTLRCSPKSGHDTVSWYQQALGQGPQFIFQYYEEEERQRGNFPDRFSGHQFPNYSSELNVNALLLGDSALYLCASSLGGGLLNTEAFFGQGTRLTVV.

This clone was detected only a few times. J is TRBJ1-1 and V is TRBV2, with D possibly matching TRBD1 (6 bases). This CDR3 has 13 amino acids. V dropped 7 bases and J dropped 5 bases, with 14 bases sitting between them. CDR1 SNHLY and CDR2 FYNNEI come from the germline V gene. CDR3 nucleotides: TGTGCCAGCACCCAGGGGAGGGGGACTGAAGCTTTCTTT. Translating gives CASTQGRGTEAFF.

V is TRBV7-9 and J is TRBJ1-4; 11 positions match TRBD1. The V gene's germline CDR1 is SEHNR and CDR2 FQNEAQ (reference sequence). The CDR3 contains 15 residues. With V trimmed by 5 bases and J by 7 bases, 6 bases remained unmatched. This chain's CDR3 is CASSHTGTGGEKLFF. As DNA, the CDR3 is TGTGCCAGCAGCCATACCGGGACAGGGGGTGAAAAACTGTTTTTT.

Here the CDR3 DNA reads TGTGCCAGCAGCTTAAGCCGGGACAGGGATTCAGGGGAGCTGTTTTTT. It translates to CASSLSRDRDSGELFF. The chain couples TRBV5-6 to TRBJ2-2; 9 nucleotides agree with TRBD1. The germline V gene has CDR1 SGHDT and CDR2 YYEEEE. The CDR3 has 16 residues. With V trimmed by 2 bases and J by 8 bases, 10 bases remained unmatched.

This clone was observed a single time. V and J are TRBV19 and TRBJ1-4; TRBD1 matches at 7 bases. The CDR3 runs to 13 residues. The V gene end was trimmed by 7 bases and the J gene end by 7 bases; junction bases not matched to a gene: 6. Germline V CDR1 and CDR2: LNHDA, SQIVND (reference sequence). The CDR3: CASNDRVGEKLFF. In DNA, the CDR3 is TGTGCCAGTAACGACAGGGTCGGTGAAAAACTGTTTTTT. The entire variable domain, with the rest obtained from reference TRBV19 and TRBJ1-4, is as follows: DGGITQSPKYLFRKEGQNVTLSCEQNLNHDAMYWYRQDPGQGLRLIYYSQIVNDFQKGDIAEGYSVSREKKESFPLTVTSAQKNPTAFYLCASNDRVGEKLFFGSGTQLSVL.

V is TRBV5-6 and J is TRBJ2-1; weak D call: TRBD2 (7 bases). V lost 1 base and J 3 bases, leaving 14 bases between the germline ends. The germline V gene has CDR1 SGHDT and CDR2 YYEEEE. The CDR3 contains 16 residues. The CDR3 DNA reads as TGTGCCAGCAGCTTGCGGAGCGGGACATTCTACAATGAGCAGTTCTTC. Residues: CASSLRSGTFYNEQFF. Variable domain in full (rest from reference TRBV5-6 and TRBJ2-1): DAGVTQSPTHLIKTRGQQVTLRCSPKSGHDTVSWYQQALGQGPQFIFQYYEEEERQRGNFPDRFSGHQFPNYSSELNVNALLLGDSALYLCASSLRSGTFYNEQFFGPGTRLTVL.

J is TRBJ2-1 and V is TRBV7-2; the match to TRBD2 covers 11 bases. Germline values: CDR1 SGHTA, CDR2 FQGNSA. Losses at the gene ends were 6 bases for V and 3 bases for J; bases not matched to a gene: 10. This CDR3 has 17 amino acids. The CDR3 is CASSFRLAGLSYNEQFF. The DNA for the CDR3 is TGTGCCAGCAGTTTCCGACTAGCGGGATTAAGCTACAATGAGCAGTTCTTC.

The chain recombines TRBV7-9 with TRBJ2-1, with TRBD2 as a possible D gene (6 bases). This CDR3 is 13 amino acids long. V lost 5 bases and J 4 bases, leaving 9 bases between the germline ends. Germline CDR1 SEHNR, CDR2 FQNEAQ (reference sequence). The CDR3 nucleotides are TGTGCCAGCAGCCCTGGGGGGTACAATGAGCAGTTCTTC. It codes for CASSPGGYNEQFF.

The chain is built from TRBV2 and TRBJ2-1; TRBD2 agrees at 14 bases. The CDR3 loop spans 16 amino acids. V shed 8 bases, J shed 6 bases, and the junction held 9 bases outside the gene matches. Germline assignment: CDR1 SNHLY and CDR2 FYNNEI. For the CDR3, the DNA is TGTGCCAGCGAGGGACTAGCGGGAGTAGTGGGCAATGAGCAGTTCTTC. Protein product: CASEGLAGVVGNEQFF.

This clone appeared once. The CDR3 sequence: CASRAPQGDIQYF. CDR3 in DNA: TGTGCCAGCAGGGCGCCTCAGGGTGACATTCAGTACTTC. The J gene is TRBJ2-4, the V gene TRBV6-5, with D possibly TRBD1 on 5 matching bases. The CDR3 runs to 13 residues. V was clipped by 6 bases and J by 8 bases, with 14 bases between them. CDR1 is MNHEY, CDR2 SVGAGI, per germline.

The V and J genes are TRBV4-1 and TRBJ2-1; 10 nucleotides line up with TRBD2. Germline V CDR1 and CDR2: MGHRA, YSYEKL. Trimming at V came to 3 bases and at J to 5 bases, leaving 1 base not matched to a gene. This CDR3 contains 14 residues. CDR3 region: CASSHLAGDNEQFF. The CDR3 DNA follows: TGCGCCAGCAGCCACCTAGCGGGGGACAATGAGCAGTTCTTC.

This chain links TRBV24-1 with TRBJ2-5; possible D gene TRBD2, 6 bases. This CDR3 is built from 16 residues. Germline-derived CDR1 and CDR2 are KGHDR and SFDVKD. V lost 7 bases and J lost 5, with 22 bases in between. CDR3 nucleotide sequence: TGTGCCACCAGGTTCGGGAGTCAAGGAGTGAGGGAGACCCAGTACTTC. Translating it yields CATRFGSQGVRETQYF.

V usage is TRBV7-9 and J usage is TRBJ2-7; D possibly corresponds to TRBD2 (5 bases). This CDR3 has 12 residues. CDR1 SEHNR and CDR2 FQNEAQ come from the germline V gene (reference sequence). The germline V and J ends were trimmed by 7 bases and 6 bases, with 13 bases remaining between them. The CDR3 loop is CASTPRAGEQYF. The CDR3 nucleotides read TGTGCCAGCACCCCGAGGGCCGGCGAGCAGTACTTC.

This clone is a singleton in its sample. This chain links TRBV28 with TRBJ1-3; D may be TRBD1 (5 bases). The V end was cut by 7 bases, the J end by 4 bases, with 17 bases between. Per germline, CDR1 MDHEN and CDR2 SYDVKM. The CDR3 covers 15 residues. Here the CDR3 DNA reads TGTGCCAGCATTTCGGTAGGGGTTGTGGGAAACACCATATATTTT. Translating it yields CASISVGVVGNTIYF.

The CDR3 sequence is CASSEGQGGNQPQHF. The CDR3, as DNA: TGTGCCAGCAGTGAAGGACAGGGAGGAAATCAGCCCCAGCATTTT. This sequence joins TRBV28 and TRBJ1-5, with 8 bases matching TRBD1. Losses at the gene ends were 5 bases for V and 4 bases for J; bases not matched to a gene: 7. Germline V gives CDR1 MDHEN, CDR2 SYDVKM. The CDR3 runs to 15 residues.

V is TRBV11-1 and J is TRBJ2-1; D ambiguous. CDR3 size: 14 residues. The germline V gene encodes CDR1 SGHAT and CDR2 FQDESV (reference sequence). V dropped 6 bases and J dropped 0 bases, with 9 bases sitting between them. CDR3: CASSNGPSYNEQFF. In DNA, the CDR3 is TGTGCCAGCAGTAATGGGCCCTCCTACAATGAGCAGTTCTTC.

The chain is built from TRBV29-1 and TRBJ2-5; 10 positions agree with TRBD2. Germline V gene sequence: CDR1 SQVTM, CDR2 ANQGSEA. The CDR3 is 13 residues long. V lost 6 bases, J lost 5 bases, and 6 bases stayed unmatched. For the CDR3, the DNA is TGCAGCGTCGGAGCGGGGGGGCGTGAGACCCAGTACTTC. It is translated as CSVGAGGRETQYF.